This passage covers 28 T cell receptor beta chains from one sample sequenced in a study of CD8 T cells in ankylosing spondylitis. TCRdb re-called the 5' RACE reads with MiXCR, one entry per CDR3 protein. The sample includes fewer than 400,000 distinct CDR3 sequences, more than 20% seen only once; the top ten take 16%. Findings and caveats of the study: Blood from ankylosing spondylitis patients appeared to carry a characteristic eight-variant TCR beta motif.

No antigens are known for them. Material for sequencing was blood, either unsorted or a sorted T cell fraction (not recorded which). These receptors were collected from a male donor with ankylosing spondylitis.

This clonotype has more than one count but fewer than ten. The CDR3 protein is CASSLEGSAAAFF. Here the CDR3 DNA reads TGTGCCAGCAGCTTAGAAGGTTCGGCGGCAGCTTTCTTT. J is TRBJ1-1 and V is TRBV7-9; D unclear. The V gene lost 1 base and the J gene lost 10 bases, with 13 bases spanning the gap. This CDR3 is 13 amino acids long. CDR1 SEHNR and CDR2 FQNEAQ come from the germline V gene (reference sequence). Drawing the rest from reference TRBV7-9 and TRBJ1-1, the complete variable domain is DTGVSQNPRHKITKRGQNVTFRCDPISEHNRLYWYRQTLGQGPEFLTYFQNEAQLEKSRLLSDRFSAERPKGSFSTLEIQRTEQGDSAMYLCASSLEGSAAAFFGQGTRLTVV.

The CDR3 sequence: CASSLGDRVDYPFF. The DNA of the CDR3 is TGTGCCAGCAGCTTGGGAGACAGGGTAGATTATCCGTTCTTC. This sequence joins TRBV5-6 and TRBJ2-1; 7 bases map to TRBD1. Germline V lookup: CDR1 SGHDT, CDR2 YYEEEE. The CDR3 has 14 amino acids. Germline trimming cut 0 bases from V and 15 bases from J; bases unmatched to any gene: 12.

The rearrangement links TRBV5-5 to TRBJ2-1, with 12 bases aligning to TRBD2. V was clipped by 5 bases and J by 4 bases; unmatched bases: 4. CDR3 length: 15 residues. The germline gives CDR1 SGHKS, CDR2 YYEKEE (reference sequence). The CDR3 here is CASSELAGGYNEQFF. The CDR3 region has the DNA TGTGCCAGCAGTGAACTAGCGGGAGGTTACAATGAGCAGTTCTTC.

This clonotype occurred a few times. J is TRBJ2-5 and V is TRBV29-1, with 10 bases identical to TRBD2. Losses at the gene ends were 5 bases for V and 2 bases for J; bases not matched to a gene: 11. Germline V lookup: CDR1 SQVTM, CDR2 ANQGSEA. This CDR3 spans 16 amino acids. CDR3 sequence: CSVLKLAGQYQETQYF. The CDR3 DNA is TGCAGCGTTCTTAAACTAGCGGGACAATATCAAGAGACCCAGTACTTC.

The CDR3, as DNA: TGCGCCAGCAGCTTGGAAGCGGTACCCTACGAGCAGTACTTC. Translated, it gives CASSLEAVPYEQYF. The genes are TRBV5-1 and TRBJ2-7, with D possibly being TRBD2 (5 bases). This CDR3 spans 14 amino acids. Germline-derived CDR1 and CDR2 are SGHRS and YFSETQ. Trimming removed 0 bases at V and 2 bases at J, with 9 bases between.

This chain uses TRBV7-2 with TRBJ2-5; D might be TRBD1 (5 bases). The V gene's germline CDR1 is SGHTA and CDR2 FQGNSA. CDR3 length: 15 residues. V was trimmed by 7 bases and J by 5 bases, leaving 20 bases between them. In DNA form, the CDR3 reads TGTGCCAGCACCCCATCCCGTCAGGGAAGGGAGACCCAGTACTTC. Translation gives CASTPSRQGRETQYF.

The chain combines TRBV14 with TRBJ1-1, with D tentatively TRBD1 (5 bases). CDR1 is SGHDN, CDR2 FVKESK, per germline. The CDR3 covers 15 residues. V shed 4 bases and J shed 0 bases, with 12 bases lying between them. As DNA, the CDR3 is TGTGCCAGCAGCCCCGGGACCTACATGAACACTGAAGCTTTCTTT. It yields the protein CASSPGTYMNTEAFF. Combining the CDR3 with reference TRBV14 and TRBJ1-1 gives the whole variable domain EAGVTQFPSHSVIEKGQTVTLRCDPISGHDNLYWYRRVMGKEIKFLLHFVKESKQDESGMPNNRFLAERTGGTYSTLKVQPAELEDSGVYFCASSPGTYMNTEAFFGQGTRLTVV.

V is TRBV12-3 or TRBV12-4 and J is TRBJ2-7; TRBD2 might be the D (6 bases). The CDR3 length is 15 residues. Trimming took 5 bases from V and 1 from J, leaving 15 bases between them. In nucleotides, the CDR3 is TGTGCCAGCAGTCCCGGGAGCAGCCCTTCCTACGAGCAGTACTTC. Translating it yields CASSPGSSPSYEQYF.

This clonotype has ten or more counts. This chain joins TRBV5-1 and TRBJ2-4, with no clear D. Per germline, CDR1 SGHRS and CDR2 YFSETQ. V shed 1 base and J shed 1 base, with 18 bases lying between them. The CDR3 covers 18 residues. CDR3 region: CASSLNSDPSGAKNIQYF. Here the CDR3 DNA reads TGCGCCAGCAGCTTGAACAGCGATCCGAGTGGGGCCAAAAACATTCAGTACTTC.

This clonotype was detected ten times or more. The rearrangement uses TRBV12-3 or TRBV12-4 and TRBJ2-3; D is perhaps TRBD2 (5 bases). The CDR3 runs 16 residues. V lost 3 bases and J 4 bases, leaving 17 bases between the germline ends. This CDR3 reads CASSFRGTAAADTQYF. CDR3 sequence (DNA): TGTGCCAGCAGTTTTCGCGGTACAGCGGCAGCAGATACGCAGTATTTT.

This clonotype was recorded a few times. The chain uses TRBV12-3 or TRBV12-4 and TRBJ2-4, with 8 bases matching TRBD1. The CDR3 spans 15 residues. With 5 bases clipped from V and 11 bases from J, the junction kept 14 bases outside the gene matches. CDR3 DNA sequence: TGTGCCAGCAGTCCGGGACAGGCTGGGGTAGTGGTTCAGTACTTC. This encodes CASSPGQAGVVVQYF.

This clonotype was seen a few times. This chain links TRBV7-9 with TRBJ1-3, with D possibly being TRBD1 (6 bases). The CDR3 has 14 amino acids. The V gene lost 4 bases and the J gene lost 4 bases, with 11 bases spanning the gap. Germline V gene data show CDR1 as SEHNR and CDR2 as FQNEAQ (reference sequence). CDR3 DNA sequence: TGTGCCAGCAGCTCCTCCGACAGGGGAAACACCATATATTTT. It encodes CASSSSDRGNTIYF. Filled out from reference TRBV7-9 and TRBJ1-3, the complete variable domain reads DTGVSQNPRHKITKRGQNVTFRCDPISEHNRLYWYRQTLGQGPEFLTYFQNEAQLEKSRLLSDRFSAERPKGSFSTLEIQRTEQGDSAMYLCASSSSDRGNTIYFGEGSWLTVV.

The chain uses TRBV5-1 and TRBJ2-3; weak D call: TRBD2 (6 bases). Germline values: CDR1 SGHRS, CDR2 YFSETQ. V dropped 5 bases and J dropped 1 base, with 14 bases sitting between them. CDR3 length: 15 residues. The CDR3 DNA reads TGCGCCAGCAGGGGAGGAAACGGGGGCACAGATACGCAGTATTTT. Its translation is CASRGGNGGTDTQYF. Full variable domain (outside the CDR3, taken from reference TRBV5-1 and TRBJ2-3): KAGVTQTPRYLIKTRGQQVTLSCSPISGHRSVSWYQQTPGQGLQFLFEYFSETQRNKGNFPGRFSGRQFSNSRSEMNVSTLELGDSALYLCASRGGNGGTDTQYFGPGTRLTVL.

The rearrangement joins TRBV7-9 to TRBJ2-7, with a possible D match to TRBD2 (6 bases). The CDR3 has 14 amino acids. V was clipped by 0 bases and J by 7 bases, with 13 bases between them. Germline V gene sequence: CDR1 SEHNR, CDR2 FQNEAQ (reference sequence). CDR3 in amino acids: CASSLAGGSGEQYF. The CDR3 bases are TGTGCCAGCAGCTTAGCCGGGGGTTCTGGGGAGCAGTACTTC.

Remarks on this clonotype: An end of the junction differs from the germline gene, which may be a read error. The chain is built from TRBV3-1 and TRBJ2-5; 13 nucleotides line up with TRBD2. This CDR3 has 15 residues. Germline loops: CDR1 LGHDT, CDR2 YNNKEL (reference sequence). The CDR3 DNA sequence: TGTGCCAGCTGCCACGGACTAGCGGGAGCAGAGACCCAGTACTTC. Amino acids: CASCHGLAGAETQYF.

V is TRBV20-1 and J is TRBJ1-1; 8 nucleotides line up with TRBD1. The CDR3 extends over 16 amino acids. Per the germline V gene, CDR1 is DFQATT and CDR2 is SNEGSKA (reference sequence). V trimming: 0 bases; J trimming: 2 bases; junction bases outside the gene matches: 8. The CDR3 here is CSARDPLTGANTEAFF. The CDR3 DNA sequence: TGCAGTGCTAGAGATCCCCTGACAGGGGCTAACACTGAAGCTTTCTTT.

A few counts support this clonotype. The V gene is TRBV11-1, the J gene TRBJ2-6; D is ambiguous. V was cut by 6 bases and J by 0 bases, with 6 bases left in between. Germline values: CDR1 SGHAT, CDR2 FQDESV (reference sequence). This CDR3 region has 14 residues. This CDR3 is CASSTSSGANVLTF. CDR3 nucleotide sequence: TGTGCCAGCAGTACCAGCTCTGGGGCCAACGTCCTGACTTTC.

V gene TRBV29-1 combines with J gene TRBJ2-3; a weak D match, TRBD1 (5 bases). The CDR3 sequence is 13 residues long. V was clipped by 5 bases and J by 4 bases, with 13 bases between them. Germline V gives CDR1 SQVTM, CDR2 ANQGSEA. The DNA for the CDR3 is TGCAGCGTTATGTCCCAGGGTTCAGATACGCAGTATTTT. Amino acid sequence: CSVMSQGSDTQYF.

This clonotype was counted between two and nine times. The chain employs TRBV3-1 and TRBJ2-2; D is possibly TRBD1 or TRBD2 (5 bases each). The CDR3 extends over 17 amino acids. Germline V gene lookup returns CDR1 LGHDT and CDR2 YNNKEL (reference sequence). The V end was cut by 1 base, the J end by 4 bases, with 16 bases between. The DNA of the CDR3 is TGTGCCAGCAGCCAAGCCCTACCGGGACGAGCCACCGGGGAGCTGTTTTTT. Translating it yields CASSQALPGRATGELFF.

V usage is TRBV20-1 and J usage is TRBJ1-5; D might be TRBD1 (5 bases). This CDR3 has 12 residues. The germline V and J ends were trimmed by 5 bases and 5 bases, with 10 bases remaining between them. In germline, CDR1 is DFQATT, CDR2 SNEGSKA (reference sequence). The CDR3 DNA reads TGCAGTGCTCCGAAACAGGATCAGCCCCAGCATTTT. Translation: CSAPKQDQPQHF.

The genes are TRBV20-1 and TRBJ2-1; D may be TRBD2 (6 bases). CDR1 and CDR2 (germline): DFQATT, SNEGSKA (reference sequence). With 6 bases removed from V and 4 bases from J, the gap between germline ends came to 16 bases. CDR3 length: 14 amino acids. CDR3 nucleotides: TGCAGTGCCCCCTCGGCGGGATTGTACAATGAGCAGTTCTTC. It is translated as CSAPSAGLYNEQFF.

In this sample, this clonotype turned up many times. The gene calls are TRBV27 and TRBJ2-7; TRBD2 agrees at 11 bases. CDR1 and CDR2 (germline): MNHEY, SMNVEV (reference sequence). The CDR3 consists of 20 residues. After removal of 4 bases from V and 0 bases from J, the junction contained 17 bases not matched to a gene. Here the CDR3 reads CASSSYTPRTSGSSSYEQYF. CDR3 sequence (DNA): TGTGCCAGCAGTTCCTACACCCCACGGACTAGCGGGTCCAGCTCCTACGAGCAGTACTTC.

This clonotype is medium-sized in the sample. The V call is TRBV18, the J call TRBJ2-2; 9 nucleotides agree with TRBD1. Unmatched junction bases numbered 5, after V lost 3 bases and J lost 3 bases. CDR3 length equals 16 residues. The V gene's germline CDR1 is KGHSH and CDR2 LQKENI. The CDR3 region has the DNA TGTGCCAGCTCACCGACAGGGGGGACGGACACCGGGGAGCTGTTTTTT. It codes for CASSPTGGTDTGELFF.

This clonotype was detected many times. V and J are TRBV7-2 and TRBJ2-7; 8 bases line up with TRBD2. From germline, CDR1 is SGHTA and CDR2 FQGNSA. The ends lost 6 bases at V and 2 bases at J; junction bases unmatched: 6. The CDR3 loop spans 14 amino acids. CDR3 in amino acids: CASSTIAGTYEQYF. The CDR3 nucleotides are TGTGCCAGCAGTACAATAGCGGGGACCTACGAGCAGTACTTC.

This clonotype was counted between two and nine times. The CDR3 nucleotides read TGCGCCAGCAGCTTGCCGGGCCGTGGGGCAGATACGCAGTATTTT. As protein: CASSLPGRGADTQYF. The rearrangement joins TRBV5-1 to TRBJ2-3; D not resolved. The CDR3 is 15 residues long. V lost 1 base to trimming and J lost 4 bases, with 13 bases between them. The germline V gene encodes CDR1 SGHRS and CDR2 YFSETQ.

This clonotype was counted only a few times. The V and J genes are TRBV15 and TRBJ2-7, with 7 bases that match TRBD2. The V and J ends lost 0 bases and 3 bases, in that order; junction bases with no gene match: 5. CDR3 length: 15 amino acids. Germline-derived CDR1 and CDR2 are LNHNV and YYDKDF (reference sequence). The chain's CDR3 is CATSRDPSGVYEQYF. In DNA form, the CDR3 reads TGTGCCACCAGCAGAGATCCTAGCGGAGTCTACGAGCAGTACTTC.

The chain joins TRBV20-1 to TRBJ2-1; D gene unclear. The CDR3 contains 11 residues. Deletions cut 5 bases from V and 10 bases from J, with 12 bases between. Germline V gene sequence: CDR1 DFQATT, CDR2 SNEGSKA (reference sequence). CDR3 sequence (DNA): TGCAGTGCTGGGGTAGGATTAGAGCAGTTCTTC. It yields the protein CSAGVGLEQFF.

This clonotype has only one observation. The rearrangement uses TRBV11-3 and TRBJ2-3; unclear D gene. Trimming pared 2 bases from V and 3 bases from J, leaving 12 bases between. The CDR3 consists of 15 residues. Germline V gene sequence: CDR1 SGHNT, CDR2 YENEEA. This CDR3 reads CASSLRSVVTDTQYF. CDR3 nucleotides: TGTGCCAGCAGCTTAAGGTCGGTTGTGACAGATACGCAGTATTTT.